One sample yielded the 29 T cell receptor beta chains listed below, sequenced in a study of blood T cell repertoires in COVID-19. Sequencing was performed with immunoSEQ multiplex PCR; in TCRdb, only in-frame clones are kept and a portion is missing. Of more than 95,000 clones in the sample, 82% were seen once. Sequencing input: peripheral blood. These receptors originate from a man aged 60 to 75 with acute or convalescent COVID-19.

J is TRBJ1-1 and V is TRBV11-2; D uncertain. In germline, CDR1 is SGHAT, CDR2 FQNNGV. V dropped 11 bases and J dropped 7 bases, with 14 bases sitting between them. This CDR3 is built from 11 residues. The CDR3 reads CAWGSGYEAFF. The CDR3 bases are TGTGCCTGGGGAAGCGGTTATGAAGCTTTCTTT.

In DNA, the CDR3 is TGTGCCAGCAACTCAGACAGGGATGAAAAACTGTTTTTT. Translated: CASNSDRDEKLFF. This chain links TRBV7-9 with TRBJ1-4; TRBD1 aligns across 7 bases. This CDR3 region has 13 residues. The V gene end was trimmed by 7 bases and the J gene end by 6 bases; junction bases not matched to a gene: 5. Looked up from germline, CDR1 is SEHNR and CDR2 is FQNEAQ (reference sequence).

V is TRBV5-4 and J is TRBJ2-1, with 12 bases matching TRBD1. Germline CDR1 and CDR2: SGHNT and YYREEE (reference sequence). The CDR3 runs to 15 residues. V lost 1 base and J lost 10; bases outside the gene matches: 6. The chain's CDR3 is CASSLSGTGGREQFF. The CDR3 bases are TGTGCCAGCAGCTTGTCTGGGACAGGGGGCAGGGAGCAGTTCTTC.

The V and J genes are TRBV5-1 and TRBJ2-7, with 10 nucleotides matching TRBD2. Unmatched junction bases numbered 11, after V lost 4 bases and J lost 7 bases. Germline V gene lookup returns CDR1 SGHRS and CDR2 YFSETQ. The CDR3 consists of 15 residues. For the CDR3, the DNA is TGCGCCAGCAGCCCCTTAGCGGGGGGCTCCTTGGAGCAGTACTTC. Translated: CASSPLAGGSLEQYF.

The V and J genes are TRBV30 and TRBJ2-7; the D gene is possibly TRBD2 (6 bases). The germline CDR1 and CDR2 sequences are GTSNPN and SVGIG (reference sequence). This CDR3 is built from 11 residues. Trimming left V 2 bases short and J 7 bases short, with 9 bases between. CDR3 loop: CAWSRAGEQYF. The CDR3 nucleotides are TGTGCCTGGAGTAGGGCGGGGGAGCAGTACTTC. Based on the CDR3 plus reference TRBV30 and TRBJ2-7, the full variable domain is SQTIHQWPATLVQPVGSPLSLECTVEGTSNPNLYWYRQAAGRGLQLLFYSVGIGQISSEVPQNLSASRPQDRQFILSSKKLLLSDSGFYLCAWSRAGEQYFGPGTRLTVT.

The V gene is TRBV18, the J gene TRBJ2-5; TRBD1 matches at 7 bases. Germline V gene sequence: CDR1 KGHSH, CDR2 LQKENI. This CDR3 region has 14 residues. The V and J ends lost 5 bases and 0 bases, in that order; junction bases with no gene match: 3. The CDR3: CASSLQGNQETQYF. CDR3 nucleotides: TGTGCCAGCTCATTACAGGGGAACCAAGAGACCCAGTACTTC.

This clone was seen a single time. V gene TRBV27 combines with J gene TRBJ2-3; the D gene is possibly TRBD1 (5 bases). The CDR3 runs 15 residues. CDR1 MNHEY and CDR2 SMNVEV come from the germline V gene (reference sequence). The V end lost 5 bases, the J end lost 0 bases, and 12 bases lay between the germline ends. As DNA, the CDR3 is TGTGCCAGCAGTCTACAGGTCGCTAGCACAGATACGCAGTATTTT. Encoded protein: CASSLQVASTDTQYF.

This chain links TRBV11-3 with TRBJ1-4; maybe TRBD1 (5 bases). Trimming took off 0 bases at V and 10 bases at J, with 15 bases between the two ends. CDR1 SGHNT and CDR2 YENEEA come from the germline V gene. This CDR3 is built from 15 residues. CDR3 DNA: TGTGCCAGCAGCTTAGATCTCGGGGGAAGTGGAAAACTGTTTTTT. This encodes CASSLDLGGSGKLFF.

This clone was picked up one time. This chain connects TRBV11-1 to TRBJ1-2; a possible D gene is TRBD1 (6 bases). CDR1 and CDR2 from the germline V gene are SGHAT and FQDESV (reference sequence). V was pared by 3 bases and J by 6 bases, with 14 bases between. The CDR3 has 14 amino acids. CDR3 loop: CASSFTTGNDGYTF. Here the CDR3 DNA reads TGTGCCAGCAGCTTTACAACAGGGAACGATGGCTACACCTTC.

The J gene is TRBJ1-5, the V gene TRBV19; TRBD1 aligns across 10 bases. The V and J ends lost 4 bases and 7 bases, in that order; junction bases with no gene match: 7. CDR1 and CDR2 (germline): LNHDA, SQIVND (reference sequence). The CDR3 has 15 residues. The CDR3 sequence is CASSRGTGDGQPQHF. The CDR3 DNA reads TGTGCCAGTAGTAGGGGGACAGGGGATGGCCAGCCCCAGCATTTT.

This chain connects TRBV29-1 to TRBJ1-1; TRBD1 aligns across 7 bases. The V and J ends lost 4 bases and 1 base, in that order; junction bases with no gene match: 9. The germline V gene has CDR1 SQVTM and CDR2 ANQGSEA. This CDR3 is built from 15 residues. CDR3 sequence (DNA): TGCAGCGTTGGGGCCAGGGGGTACGCGAACACTGAAGCTTTCTTT. It specifies CSVGARGYANTEAFF.

The chain employs TRBV6-1 and TRBJ1-3, with D perhaps TRBD1 (6 bases). Germline CDR1 MNHNS, CDR2 SASEGT. The CDR3 is made up of 16 amino acids. The V end lost 4 bases, the J end lost 0 bases, and 13 bases lay between the germline ends. The CDR3 reads CASSGNRVSSGNTIYF. The CDR3 DNA reads as TGTGCCAGCAGTGGGAACAGGGTTTCCTCTGGAAACACCATATATTTT.

CDR3 DNA: TGTGCCAGCAGCGTAGGCGGGAGGGCCGACTACGAGCAGTACTTC. This encodes CASSVGGRADYEQYF. The V call is TRBV9, the J call TRBJ2-7; 9 bases line up with TRBD2. Germline trimming cut 0 bases from V and 3 bases from J; bases unmatched to any gene: 4. Germline-derived CDR1 and CDR2 are SGDLS and YYNGEE. The CDR3 runs to 15 residues.

The chain is built from TRBV30 and TRBJ2-1; 7 positions agree with TRBD2. With 1 base clipped from V and 9 bases from J, the junction kept 9 bases outside the gene matches. Germline assignment: CDR1 GTSNPN and CDR2 SVGIG (reference sequence). This CDR3 comprises 14 residues. This CDR3 is CAWSEGLGVSEQFF. CDR3 nucleotide sequence: TGTGCCTGGAGTGAAGGACTAGGAGTTAGTGAGCAGTTCTTC.

The chain uses TRBV3-1 (or the pseudogene TRBV3-2) and TRBJ2-3; 9 bases line up with TRBD2. Germline CDR1 LGHDT, CDR2 YNNKEL (reference sequence). The V segment lost 2 bases and the J segment 2 bases; nucleotides outside the gene matches: 2. The CDR3 loop spans 15 amino acids. The CDR3 loop is CASSQLAGSTDTQYF. Written as DNA, the CDR3 is TGTGCCAGCAGCCAACTAGCGGGGTCCACAGATACGCAGTATTTT.

The sample holds a few counts of this clone. The V call is TRBV6-5, the J call TRBJ1-5, with 7 positions matching TRBD1. Trimming took 5 bases from V and 5 from J; bases not matched to a gene: 6. CDR3 length: 14 amino acids. Germline lookup yields CDR1 MNHEY and CDR2 SVGAGI. The CDR3 reads CASSRTGPDQPQHF. The CDR3 DNA reads as TGTGCCAGCAGTCGGACAGGCCCCGATCAGCCCCAGCATTTT.

The rearrangement uses TRBV19 and TRBJ2-7; 13 bases map to TRBD2. This CDR3 is 15 amino acids long. Per the germline V gene, CDR1 is LNHDA and CDR2 is SQIVND (reference sequence). After removal of 3 bases from V and 6 bases from J, the junction contained 5 bases not matched to a gene. CDR3 protein: CASSIRTSGSGEQYF. CDR3 nucleotide sequence: TGTGCCAGTAGTATTCGGACTAGCGGGAGTGGCGAGCAGTACTTC.

The chain combines TRBV7-2 with TRBJ2-4; D is undetermined. CDR1 SGHTA and CDR2 FQGNSA come from the germline V gene. CDR3 size: 13 residues. Trimming removed 5 bases at V and 2 bases at J, with 7 bases between. The CDR3 is CASSLLPKNIQYF. The CDR3 nucleotides read TGTGCCAGCAGCCTCCTACCCAAAAACATTCAGTACTTC.

The chain employs TRBV2 and TRBJ1-5; 7 bases are a match to TRBD1. Germline lookup yields CDR1 SNHLY and CDR2 FYNNEI. After removal of 6 bases from V and 1 base from J, the junction contained 9 bases not matched to a gene. This CDR3 is 16 amino acids long. The CDR3 here is CASRQSGTVSNQPQHF. CDR3 DNA: TGTGCCAGCAGACAATCCGGGACAGTGAGCAATCAGCCCCAGCATTTT.

The rearrangement links TRBV5-1 to TRBJ1-3, with D possibly matching TRBD1 (6 bases). There are 14 residues in the CDR3. V was clipped by 5 bases and J by 0 bases, with 9 bases between them. Germline V gives CDR1 SGHRS, CDR2 YFSETQ. Here the CDR3 reads CASRTGSSGNTIYF. In nucleotides, the CDR3 is TGCGCCAGCAGAACAGGGTCCTCTGGAAACACCATATATTTT.

The CDR3 coding sequence is TGTGCTAGTGGCCGCGGAGGTGGTGTAAACACCATATATTTT. This encodes CASGRGGGVNTIYF. J is TRBJ1-3 and V is TRBV12-5; D call uncertain. V was cut by 6 bases and J by 6 bases, with 15 bases left in between. Germline CDR1 is LGHNT and CDR2 is FRNRAP. There are 14 residues in the CDR3.

V usage is TRBV3-1 (or the pseudogene TRBV3-2) and J usage is TRBJ1-5; D is possibly TRBD1 (5 bases). V lost 2 bases, J lost 1 base, and 6 bases lay in between. Germline-derived CDR1 and CDR2 are LGHDT and YNNKEL (reference sequence). This CDR3 region has 14 residues. CDR3: CASSQQGSNQPQHF. The CDR3 DNA sequence: TGTGCCAGCAGCCAACAGGGAAGCAATCAGCCCCAGCATTTT.

The rearrangement uses TRBV27 and TRBJ2-5; 7 bases agree with TRBD1. Losses at the gene ends were 6 bases for V and 5 bases for J; bases not matched to a gene: 21. CDR3 length equals 18 residues. Per the germline V gene, CDR1 is MNHEY and CDR2 is SMNVEV (reference sequence). The CDR3 region is CASSTPISQGEVEETQYF. The CDR3 DNA follows: TGTGCCAGCAGCACCCCTATATCCCAGGGGGAAGTCGAGGAGACCCAGTACTTC.

The rearrangement joins TRBV2 to TRBJ2-3; possibly TRBD2 for D (5 bases). CDR1 and CDR2 from the germline V gene are SNHLY and FYNNEI. The V end was cut by 10 bases, the J end by 6 bases, with 20 bases between. The CDR3 extends over 14 amino acids. In DNA, the CDR3 is TGTGCCACCAAGCAAGAGGGTGGGCTGGATACGCAGTATTTT. Translating gives CATKQEGGLDTQYF. The whole variable domain, remainder taken from reference TRBV2 and TRBJ2-3, is EPEVTQTPSHQVTQMGQEVILRCVPISNHLYFYWYRQILGQKVEFLVSFYNNEISEKSEIFDDQFSVERPDGSNFTLKIRSTKLEDSAMYFCATKQEGGLDTQYFGPGTRLTVL.

The count of this clone is one. This chain joins TRBV19 and TRBJ1-4; the match to TRBD1 covers 7 bases. The CDR3 is 14 residues long. Germline V lookup: CDR1 LNHDA, CDR2 SQIVND (reference sequence). The J segment lost 8 bases and the V segment lost 9 bases, leaving 12 bases of the junction unmatched. Here the CDR3 DNA reads TGTGCCAGCGACAAGGGGGCTCAGGAGGAAAAACTGTTTTTT. This encodes CASDKGAQEEKLFF.

This sequence joins TRBV4-1 and TRBJ2-1; D may be TRBD2 (5 bases). The CDR3 spans 15 residues. CDR1 MGHRA and CDR2 YSYEKL come from the germline V gene. V shed 0 bases and J shed 9 bases, with 15 bases lying between them. This chain's CDR3 is CASSQDGGRGAEQFF. The CDR3 nucleotides read TGCGCCAGCAGCCAAGATGGAGGACGTGGCGCTGAGCAGTTCTTC.

This chain uses TRBV18 with TRBJ2-6; D is undetermined. The CDR3 is 17 amino acids. V lost 2 bases, J lost 2 bases, and 13 bases lay in between. Per germline, CDR1 KGHSH and CDR2 LQKENI. The CDR3 coding sequence is TGTGCCAGCTCACCAATTACAGCTACAACTGGGGCCAACGTCCTGACTTTC. Its translation: CASSPITATTGANVLTF. The complete variable domain, with remaining parts taken from reference TRBV18 and TRBJ2-6, reads NAGVMQNPRHLVRRRGQEARLRCSPMKGHSHVYWYRQLPEEGLKFMVYLQKENIIDESGMPKERFSAEFPKEGPSILRIQQVVRGDSAAYFCASSPITATTGANVLTFGAGSRLTVL.

This clone was counted between two and nine times. The chain joins TRBV11-2 to TRBJ2-1; maybe TRBD2 (6 bases). Trimming removed 2 bases from V and 4 bases from J, with 6 bases in between. Germline loops: CDR1 SGHAT, CDR2 FQNNGV. CDR3 length: 13 amino acids. CDR3 region: CASSLLAYNEQFF. The CDR3 DNA is TGTGCCAGCAGCTTACTAGCGTACAATGAGCAGTTCTTC.

The chain is built from TRBV11-2 and TRBJ2-3; D gene uncertain. Trimming stripped 6 bases from V and 9 bases from J, with 13 bases between. This CDR3 region has 12 residues. Germline CDR1 reads SGHAT; CDR2 reads FQNNGV. CDR3 sequence: CASSADSSTQYF. The DNA for the CDR3 is TGTGCCAGCAGTGCTGACTCGTCCACGCAGTATTTT.